Given below is one T cell receptor beta chain in context. V was shortened by 1 base and J by 11 bases, with 14 bases between the two germline ends. The germline CDR1 and CDR2 sequences are SGHTA and FQGNSA. This CDR3 region has 13 residues. Only in-frame clones appear in the TCRdb table, and some are missing; sequencing was by immunoSEQ multiplex PCR. Here the sample spans approximately 110,000 clones, around nine tenths being singletons. The entry originates in a study of blood T cell repertoires in COVID-19. Study background: Collection of acute and convalescent COVID-19 samples took place in the United States, Italy and Spain. PBMCs, B-cell-depleted T cells, or T cells provided the cDNA or gDNA that made up the material.

Sequencing was done on a sample of peripheral blood. The receptor's source is a man in his forties with acute or convalescent COVID-19. The chain links TRBV7-2 to TRBJ1-1; D perhaps matches TRBD1 (6 bases). CDR3 in DNA: TGTGCCAGCAGCTTAGAGGGGTCAGGGGCGGCTTTCTTT. It codes for CASSLEGSGAAFF.